This TCR beta chain was observed in a study of T cell responses to AZD1222 COVID-19 vaccine. This table comes from immunoSEQ multiplex PCR, and its TCRdb copy is limited to in-frame clones, with some not included. The sample records some 130,000 clones, 85% to 90% being singletons. For this clone: As yet, its antigen is unknown.

The CDR3 runs 15 residues. V gave up 4 bases and J gave up 10 bases; unmatched junction bases: 11. The germline V gene has CDR1 SEHNR and CDR2 FQNEAQ (reference sequence). Regarding the study as a whole: Among AZD1222 vaccinees, only five to seven were seropositive at baseline.

The material was peripheral blood, obtained on day 0 of AZD1222 vaccination. The clonotype originates from an adult in good health. The chain joins TRBV7-9 to TRBJ2-1, with 9 bases identical to TRBD2. CDR3 nucleotide sequence: TGTGCCAGCAGCTCCATCGCGGGGGGGGTTCAGGAGCAGTTCTTC. As protein: CASSSIAGGVQEQFF.